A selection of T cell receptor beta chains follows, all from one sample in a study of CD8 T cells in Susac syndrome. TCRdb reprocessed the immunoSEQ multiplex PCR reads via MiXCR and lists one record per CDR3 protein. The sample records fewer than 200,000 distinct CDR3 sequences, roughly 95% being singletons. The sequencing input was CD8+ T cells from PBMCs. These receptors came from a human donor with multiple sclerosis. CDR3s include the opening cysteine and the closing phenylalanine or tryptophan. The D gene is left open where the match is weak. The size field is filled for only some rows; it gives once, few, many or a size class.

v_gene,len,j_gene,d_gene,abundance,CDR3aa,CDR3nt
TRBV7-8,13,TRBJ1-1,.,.,CASSYGLSFEAFF,TGTGCCAGCAGCTATGGTCTCAGCTTTGAAGCTTTCTTT
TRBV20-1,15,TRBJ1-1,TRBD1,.,CSARGTGRLNTEAFF,TGCAGTGCTCGCGGGACAGGGCGTTTGAACACTGAAGCTTTCTTT
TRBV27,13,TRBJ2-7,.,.,CASSHRHFYEQYF,TGTGCCAGCAGTCACCGCCACTTTTACGAGCAGTACTTC
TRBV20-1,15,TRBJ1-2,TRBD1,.,CSARGVTGQNYGYTF,TGCAGTGCTAGAGGCGTGACAGGGCAAAACTATGGCTACACCTTC
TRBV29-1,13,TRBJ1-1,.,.,CSVADRLNTEAFF,TGCAGCGTGGCCGACAGGCTGAACACTGAAGCTTTCTTT
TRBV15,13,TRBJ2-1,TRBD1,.,CATSRSRGREQFF,TGTGCCACCAGCAGAAGCAGGGGGCGTGAGCAGTTCTTC
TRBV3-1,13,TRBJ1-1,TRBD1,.,CASSQDFGQEAFF,TGTGCCAGCAGCCAAGATTTTGGACAGGAGGCTTTCTTT
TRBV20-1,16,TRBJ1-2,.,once,CSARAEREPIIYGYTF,TGCAGTGCTAGAGCGGAGAGGGAGCCTATAATCTATGGCTACACCTTC
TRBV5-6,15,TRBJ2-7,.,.,CASSFAHPVGGEQYF,TGTGCCAGCAGCTTTGCCCACCCCGTCGGTGGAGAGCAGTACTTC
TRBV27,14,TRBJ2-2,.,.,CASSWTENTGELFF,TGTGCCAGCAGTTGGACAGAGAACACCGGGGAGCTGTTTTTT
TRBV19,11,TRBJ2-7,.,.,CASSMGSEQYF,TGTGCCAGTAGTATGGGGAGCGAGCAGTACTTC
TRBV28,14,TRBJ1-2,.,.,CASRLGGGESGYTF,TGTGCCAGCAGACTCGGAGGTGGGGAGTCCGGCTACACCTTC
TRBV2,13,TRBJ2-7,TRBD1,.,CASRGPGGHEQYF,TGTGCCAGCAGGGGACCAGGGGGCCACGAGCAGTACTTC
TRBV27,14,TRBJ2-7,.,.,CASSHGRGGYEQYF,TGTGCCAGCAGCCACGGCCGAGGAGGCTACGAGCAGTACTTC
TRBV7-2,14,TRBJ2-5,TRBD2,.,CASTPGTAGETQYF,TGTGCCAGCACCCCAGGCACAGCGGGGGAGACCCAGTACTTC
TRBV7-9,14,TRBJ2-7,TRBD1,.,CAIIHGQGRYEQYF,TGTGCCATCATACACGGACAGGGGAGGTACGAGCAGTACTTC
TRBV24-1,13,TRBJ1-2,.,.,CATSDSGISGYTF,TGTGCCACCAGTGATTCGGGGATAAGTGGCTACACCTTC
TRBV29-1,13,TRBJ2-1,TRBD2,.,CSVPSGGANEQFF,TGCAGCGTTCCCTCCGGGGGGGCCAATGAGCAGTTCTTC
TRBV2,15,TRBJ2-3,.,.,CASSEMGRSTDTQYF,TGTGCCAGCAGTGAAATGGGGCGTAGCACAGATACGCAGTATTTT
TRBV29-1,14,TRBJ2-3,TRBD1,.,CSARDREYTDTQYF,TGCAGCGCCCGGGACAGGGAGTACACAGATACGCAGTATTTT
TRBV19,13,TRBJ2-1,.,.,CASSIVPGNEQFF,TGTGCCAGTAGTATAGTTCCGGGCAATGAGCAGTTCTTC
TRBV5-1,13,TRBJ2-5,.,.,CASSVQDWETQYF,TGCGCCAGCAGCGTCCAGGACTGGGAGACCCAGTACTTC
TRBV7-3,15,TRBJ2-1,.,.,CASRSYGGSYNEQFF,TGTGCCAGCAGGTCCTACGGGGGCTCCTACAATGAGCAGTTCTTC
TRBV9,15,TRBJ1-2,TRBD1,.,CASSVGSGTGSGYTF,TGTGCCAGCAGCGTAGGTTCAGGGACAGGTAGCGGCTACACCTTC
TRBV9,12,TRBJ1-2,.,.,CASSTAGYGYTF,TGTGCCAGCAGCACGGCCGGGTATGGCTACACCTTC